Presented here are 18 T cell receptor beta chains from one specimen sequenced in a study of human T cells and chemical hapten exposure. This sample's time point: healthy volunteer bleed at 2 weeks. Total RNA extraction was carried out from unfractionated whole blood. TCRdb used MiXCR to reprocess the RACE reads, holding one entry per CDR3 protein. This table holds about 50,000 distinct CDR3 sequences, approximately 4.7% found once. Sequencing was carried out using whole blood. These receptors originate from a female donor in good health. Some clones in this sample may be carry-over from other donors' samples.

This clonotype was seen at least ten times. J is TRBJ2-2 and V is TRBV5-4; D may be TRBD1 (5 bases). The V end was cut by 5 bases, the J end by 1 base, with 18 bases between. This CDR3 region has 17 residues. Germline V CDR1 and CDR2: SGHNT, YYREEE (reference sequence). The CDR3 reads CASSSAAGLKNTGELFF. In nucleotides, the CDR3 is TGTGCCAGCAGTTCGGCAGCAGGGCTTAAGAACACCGGGGAGCTGTTTTTT.

With regard to this clonotype: A clone one base away is much larger, so this may be a read error. Here the CDR3 omits its conserved ending phenylalanine or tryptophan, so a read error is the likely source. This chain links TRBV27 with TRBJ1-1; possible D gene TRBD1, 6 bases. The V gene lost 4 bases and the J gene lost 5 bases, with 17 bases spanning the gap. The CDR3 length is 15 residues. Germline loops: CDR1 MNHEY, CDR2 SMNVEV (reference sequence). This chain's CDR3 is CASSYFATGATEAFL. The CDR3 DNA follows: TGTGCCAGCAGTTATTTCGCGACAGGAGCTACTGAAGCTTTCTTA.

The table lists this clonotype with many counts. The V gene is TRBV7-2, the J gene TRBJ1-5; D is unresolved. V lost 1 base and J 0 bases, leaving 10 bases between the germline ends. The CDR3 runs 16 residues. The V gene's germline CDR1 is SGHTA and CDR2 FQGNSA. CDR3 DNA: TGTGCCAGCAGCTTAGTGGGCAGGAATAGCAATCAGCCCCAGCATTTT. It yields the protein CASSLVGRNSNQPQHF.

This clonotype was seen at least ten times. The V call is TRBV7-2, the J call TRBJ2-1; TRBD1 might be the D (7 bases). V lost 5 bases, J lost 4 bases, and 21 bases lay in between. This CDR3 has 17 residues. Germline loops: CDR1 SGHTA, CDR2 FQGNSA. In nucleotides, the CDR3 is TGTGCCAGCAGCCCGACAGGGACTTACCTTTATTACAATGAGCAGTTCTTC. As protein: CASSPTGTYLYYNEQFF.

This clonotype was seen a handful of times. V and J are TRBV3-1 and TRBJ2-1, with D maybe TRBD2 (6 bases). Germline CDR1 is LGHDT and CDR2 is YNNKEL (reference sequence). V was clipped by 4 bases and J by 4 bases, with 20 bases between them. The CDR3 loop spans 17 amino acids. The CDR3 DNA follows: TGTGCCAGCAGCCGGCTAGAGGTCGGACTACTATACAATGAGCAGTTCTTC. It translates to CASSRLEVGLLYNEQFF.

This clonotype was counted ten times or more. The rearrangement uses TRBV6-6 and TRBJ1-2; 10 bases line up with TRBD1. The CDR3 totals 14 residues. V lost 5 bases to trimming and J lost 13 bases; unmatched junction nucleotides: 13. The germline V gene encodes CDR1 MNHNY and CDR2 SVGAGI (reference sequence). CDR3 sequence reads: CASSPSNRQGAFTF. CDR3 bases: TGTGCCAGCAGTCCTTCAAACCGACAGGGGGCTTTCACCTTC.

The CDR3 DNA reads TGTGCCAGCAGCTTGGGCACTTCTGGGGGGACTGAAGCTTTCTTT. It yields the protein CASSLGTSGGTEAFF. The genes are TRBV5-4 and TRBJ1-1, with D perhaps TRBD1 (5 bases). This CDR3 spans 15 amino acids. Germline lookup yields CDR1 SGHNT and CDR2 YYREEE (reference sequence). V gave up 0 bases and J gave up 5 bases, with 14 bases separating them.

This clonotype was counted ten times or more. This rearrangement joins TRBV7-9 to TRBJ1-4; tentatively, D is TRBD1 (5 bases). The CDR3 runs 15 residues. Germline CDR1 and CDR2: SEHNR and FQNEAQ (reference sequence). V was pared by 4 bases and J by 8 bases, with 17 bases between. The CDR3 DNA sequence: TGTGCCAGCAGCTCCACTGCAGGGCCGGGAGAAAAACTGTTTTTT. Translation gives CASSSTAGPGEKLFF.

This clonotype has ten or more counts. The gene calls are TRBV20-1 and TRBJ1-4; no clear D gene. V was cut by 0 bases and J by 12 bases, with 11 bases left in between. The germline gives CDR1 DFQATT, CDR2 SNEGSKA (reference sequence). The CDR3 is made up of 12 amino acids. The CDR3 sequence: CSARESFGELFF. The CDR3 nucleotides read TGCAGTGCTAGAGAGAGCTTCGGAGAACTGTTTTTT.

This clonotype was recorded a few times. This may stem from a read error, because a much larger clone lies one nucleotide away. V usage is TRBV27 and J usage is TRBJ1-3, with a possible D match to TRBD1 (6 bases). The CDR3 contains 15 residues. Germline-derived CDR1 and CDR2 are MNHEY and SMNVEV (reference sequence). The CDR3 loop reads CASSKITGYGSTIYF. The CDR3 nucleotides are TGTGCCAGCAGTAAAATCACAGGGTACGGAAGCACCATATATTTT.

V is TRBV2 and J is TRBJ1-5, with D possibly TRBD1 on 5 matching bases. This CDR3 comprises 14 residues. V was cut by 7 bases and J by 0 bases, with 10 bases left in between. Germline V gene data show CDR1 as SNHLY and CDR2 as FYNNEI. CDR3: CASTEGISNQPQHF. The DNA for the CDR3 is TGTGCCAGCACTGAGGGGATTAGCAATCAGCCCCAGCATTTT.

This clonotype was seen many times. The chain employs TRBV21-1 and TRBJ1-5. TRBV21-1 is deemed a pseudogene. The length of the CDR3 is 13 residues. CDR3 loop: CASMGQSNQPQHF. The CDR3 DNA follows: TGTGCCAGCATGGGTCAGAGCAATCAGCCCCAGCATTTT.

The sample holds many counts of this clonotype. The J gene is TRBJ1-2, the V gene TRBV7-2; TRBD1 matches 7 bases. This CDR3 region has 16 residues. V trimming: 0 bases; J trimming: 2 bases; junction bases outside the gene matches: 6. The germline CDR1 and CDR2 sequences are SGHTA and FQGNSA. As DNA, the CDR3 is TGTGCCAGCAGCTTAGCGAGACAGGGCCTAAACTATGGCTACACCTTC. Residues: CASSLARQGLNYGYTF.

This clonotype was seen ten or more times. This sequence joins TRBV5-1 and TRBJ2-3; D gene unclear. CDR1 and CDR2 from the germline V gene are SGHRS and YFSETQ. The CDR3 consists of 14 residues. Trimming took off 4 bases at V and 0 bases at J, with 9 bases between the two ends. The CDR3 region has the DNA TGCGCCAGCAGCAGACCGGATAGCACAGATACGCAGTATTTT. This sequence encodes CASSRPDSTDTQYF.

This clonotype was detected ten times or more. This chain links TRBV5-1 with TRBJ2-3; no definite D call. V was trimmed by 1 base and J by 5 bases, leaving 5 bases between them. CDR3 length: 12 amino acids. CDR1 and CDR2 (germline): SGHRS, YFSETQ. The CDR3 DNA reads as TGCGCCAGCAGCTTGTATATAGATACGCAGTATTTT. Its translation: CASSLYIDTQYF.

This clonotype was seen many times. The genes are TRBV6-2 or TRBV6-3 and TRBJ2-3, with D perhaps being TRBD1 or TRBD2 (5 bases each). Germline assignment: CDR1 MNHEY and CDR2 SVGEGT. CDR3 size: 17 residues. Between the trimmed V and J ends, which lost 1 base and 2 bases, there was a span of 16 bases. CDR3 bases: TGTGCCAGCAGTTACTGGTCTCCGGGACGGACCACAGATACGCAGTATTTT. Amino acids: CASSYWSPGRTTDTQYF.

V is TRBV11-1 and J is TRBJ2-3; TRBD1 agrees at 8 bases. The CDR3 contains 14 residues. Germline V lookup: CDR1 SGHAT, CDR2 FQDESV (reference sequence). J gave up 3 bases and V 2 bases, and 1 base lay outside the gene matches. In DNA form, the CDR3 reads TGTGCCAGCAGCTTACAGGGGGCAACAGATACGCAGTATTTT. Its translation: CASSLQGATDTQYF.

This clonotype has a count of ten or more. This chain joins TRBV12-3 or TRBV12-4 and TRBJ1-3; no reliable D call. V lost 6 bases and J lost 8, with 11 bases in between. The CDR3 has 12 amino acids. CDR3 residues: CASRGSADTIYF. The CDR3 nucleotides are TGTGCCAGCAGGGGATCAGCGGACACCATATATTTT.